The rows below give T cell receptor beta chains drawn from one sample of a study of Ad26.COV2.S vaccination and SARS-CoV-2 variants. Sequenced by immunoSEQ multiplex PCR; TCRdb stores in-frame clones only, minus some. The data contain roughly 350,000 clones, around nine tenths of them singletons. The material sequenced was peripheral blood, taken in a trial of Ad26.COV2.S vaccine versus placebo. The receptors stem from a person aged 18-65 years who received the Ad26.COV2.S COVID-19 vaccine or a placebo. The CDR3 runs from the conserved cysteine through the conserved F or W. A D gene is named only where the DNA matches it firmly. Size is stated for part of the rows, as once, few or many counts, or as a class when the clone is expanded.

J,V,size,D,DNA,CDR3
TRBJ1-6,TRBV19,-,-,TGTGCCAGTAGGCCGACAGGCGATTTTGATAATTCACCCCTCCACTTT,CASRPTGDFDNSPLHF
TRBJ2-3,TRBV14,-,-,TGTGCCAGCAGCCAAGAGGGGTGGTACACAGATACGCAGTATTTT,CASSQEGWYTDTQYF
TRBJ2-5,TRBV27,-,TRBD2,TGTGCCAGCGCCACACTAGCGGGGAGAGAGACCCAGTACTTC,CASATLAGRETQYF
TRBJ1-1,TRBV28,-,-,TGTGCCAGCACCGCTCGGAGATACACTGAAGCTTTCTTT,CASTARRYTEAFF
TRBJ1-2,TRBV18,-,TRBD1,TGTGCCAGCTCAGCGACTCGGGACAGGGAGATTGGCTACACCTTC,CASSATRDREIGYTF
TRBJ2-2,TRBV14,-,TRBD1,TGTGCCAGCAGCCTAAAAGACAGGGAGCTGAACACCGGGGAGCTGTTTTTT,CASSLKDRELNTGELFF
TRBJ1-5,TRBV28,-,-,TGTGCCAGCAGTTCTGGGGGACAGCCCCAGCATTTT,CASSSGGQPQHF
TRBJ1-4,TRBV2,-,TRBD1,TGTGCCAGCAGACAGGGGGCCACTTTGCTGTTTTTT,CASRQGATLLFF
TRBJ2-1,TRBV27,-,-,TGTGCCAGCAGTTTATCTGGGGGATTCAATGAGCAGTTCTTC,CASSLSGGFNEQFF
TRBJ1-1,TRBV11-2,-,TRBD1,TGTGCCAGCAGCTCAGGGGGCGTATGGAACACTGAAGCTTTCTTT,CASSSGGVWNTEAFF
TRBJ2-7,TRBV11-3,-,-,TGTGCCAGCAGCTTGGGAGACTCATCCTACGAGCAGTACTTC,CASSLGDSSYEQYF
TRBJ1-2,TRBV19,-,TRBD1,TGTGCCAGTAGTATTCAGGGGGCTTATGGCTACACCTTC,CASSIQGAYGYTF
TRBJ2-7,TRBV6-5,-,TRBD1,TGTGCCAGCAGTCCCGGCTGGGACAGCTCCTACGAGCAGTACTTC,CASSPGWDSSYEQYF
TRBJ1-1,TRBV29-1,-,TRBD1,TGCAGCGTACAAATACAGGGGGAAGACACTGAAGCTTTCTTT,CSVQIQGEDTEAFF
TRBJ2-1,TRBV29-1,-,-,TGCAGCGTTGAAGGAGAAGAAGGGGCGGGGAATGAGCAGTTCTTC,CSVEGEEGAGNEQFF
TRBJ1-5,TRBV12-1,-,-,TGTGCCAGCAGCTTTGCTCCCAGGGCAGTTTATAGCAATCAGCCCCAGCATTTT,CASSFAPRAVYSNQPQHF
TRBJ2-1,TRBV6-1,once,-,TGTGCCAGCAGTGAAGCGCCGGGATCCTACAATGAGCAGTTCTTC,CASSEAPGSYNEQFF
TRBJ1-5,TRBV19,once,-,TGTGCCAGTAGGGGCGGACTGTCTAGCAATCAGCCCCAGCATTTT,CASRGGLSSNQPQHF
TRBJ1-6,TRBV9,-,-,TGTGCCAGCAGCGTAGGGCAGAATAATTCACCCCTCCACTTT,CASSVGQNNSPLHF
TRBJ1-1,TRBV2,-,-,TGTGCCAGCAGTGGAACAGGGCAAACTGAAGCTTTCTTT,CASSGTGQTEAFF
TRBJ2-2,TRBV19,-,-,TGTGCCAGTAGTATAGAGGGGGGCCCGGACGGGGAGCTGTTTTTT,CASSIEGGPDGELFF
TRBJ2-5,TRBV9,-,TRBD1,TGTGCCAGCAGCGAGGGACAGCAGTACCAAGAGACCCAGTACTTC,CASSEGQQYQETQYF
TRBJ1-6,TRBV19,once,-,TGTGCCAGTACTCGGACAGCAAGCTCCTATAATTCACCCCTCCACTTT,CASTRTASSYNSPLHF
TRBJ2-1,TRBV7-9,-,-,TGTGCCAGCAGCTTAGATTACAATGAGCAGTTCTTC,CASSLDYNEQFF
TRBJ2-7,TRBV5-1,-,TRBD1,TGCGCCAGCAGCTTGGCTGTTTTTGGCCAGGGGGTTTTCTACGAGCAGTACTTC,CASSLAVFGQGVFYEQYF
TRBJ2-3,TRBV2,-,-,TGTGCCAGCAACCTCAGGGACGGTGCAGATACGCAGTATTTT,CASNLRDGADTQYF
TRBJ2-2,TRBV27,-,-,TGTGCCAGCAGGCCCACCTCGAACACCGGGGAGCTGTTTTTT,CASRPTSNTGELFF
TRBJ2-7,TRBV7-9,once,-,TGTGCCAGCAGCCCCGAGCCAGAAACCTACGAGCAGTACTTC,CASSPEPETYEQYF
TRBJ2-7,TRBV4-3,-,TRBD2,TGCGCCAGCAGCCAAGAAAAATCTAGCGGGGGGTTCTTGGAGCAGTACTTC,CASSQEKSSGGFLEQYF
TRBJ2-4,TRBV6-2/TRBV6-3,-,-,TGTGCCAGCAGTTACCCTCCCGATACTCTAGCCAAAAACATTCAGTACTTC,CASSYPPDTLAKNIQYF
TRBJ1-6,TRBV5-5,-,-,TGTGCCAGCAGCTTGGCCGCTCCGTTATCCTATAATTCACCCCTCCACTTT,CASSLAAPLSYNSPLHF
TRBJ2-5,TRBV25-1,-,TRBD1,TGTGCCAGCAGTGAATACGCCGGGGGGACAGGGAGGGGAGAGACCCAGTACTTC,CASSEYAGGTGRGETQYF
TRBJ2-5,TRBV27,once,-,TGTGCCAGCAGCCGCAACGCTCAAGAGACCCAGTACTTC,CASSRNAQETQYF
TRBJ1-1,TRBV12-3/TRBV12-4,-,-,TGTGCCAGCAGTAGGACTGAAGCTTTCTTT,CASSRTEAFF
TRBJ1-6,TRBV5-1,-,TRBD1,TGCGCCAGCAGCTTGAGGCAGGGGGGATCACCCCTCCACTTT,CASSLRQGGSPLHF